This T cell receptor beta chain was obtained from a study of shared T cell receptors in the human thymus. The CDR3 totals 12 residues. The junction had 1 base not matched to a gene; V was cut back by 4 bases and J by 5 bases. CDR1 and CDR2 from the germline V gene are SQVTM and ANQGSEA. Profiling relied on immunoSEQ multiplex PCR, and the TCRdb table lists in-frame clones only, not all of them. The sample lists about 500,000 clones; around three quarters were seen once. These data were likewise used in another study, on human thymus T cells. As that report states: Thymic samples were excised during corrective heart operations. Thymic repertoires of unrelated individuals were reported in related research to overlap highly.

The chain has TRBV29-1 and TRBJ1-2; 10 positions match TRBD1. This clonotype was sampled from a boy under three years old with a congenital heart defect. The sequenced material came from thymocytes. Written as DNA, the CDR3 is TGCAGCGTTGGGGGACAGGGGTATGGCTACACCTTC. It is translated as CSVGGQGYGYTF.